This T cell receptor (beta chain) was identified during a study of shared clonotypes between healthy human individuals. The naive CD8 subset, CD45RO-negative cells positively selected for CCR7, excluded terminally differentiated effector memory CD45RA+ cells. CDR1 is SNHLY and CDR2 is FYNNEI in the germline V gene. Trimming cost V 4 bases and J 2 bases; bases outside gene matches: 6. This CDR3 contains 15 residues. Generated by immunoSEQ multiplex PCR, the TCRdb table keeps only in-frame clones and is missing some. The repertoire holds about 1,800,000 clones, with less than 95% as singletons. Source material: naive CD8+ T cells sorted from blood. This chain uses TRBV2 with TRBJ2-5; TRBD1 matches 8 bases. The sequence derives from a young man in good health. CDR3 sequence reads: CASSGTGWDQETQYF. In DNA, the CDR3 is TGTGCCAGCAGTGGGACAGGGTGGGATCAAGAGACCCAGTACTTC. Combining the CDR3 with reference TRBV2 and TRBJ2-5 gives the whole variable domain EPEVTQTPSHQVTQMGQEVILRCVPISNHLYFYWYRQILGQKVEFLVSFYNNEISEKSEIFDDQFSVERPDGSNFTLKIRSTKLEDSAMYFCASSGTGWDQETQYFGPGTRLLVL.